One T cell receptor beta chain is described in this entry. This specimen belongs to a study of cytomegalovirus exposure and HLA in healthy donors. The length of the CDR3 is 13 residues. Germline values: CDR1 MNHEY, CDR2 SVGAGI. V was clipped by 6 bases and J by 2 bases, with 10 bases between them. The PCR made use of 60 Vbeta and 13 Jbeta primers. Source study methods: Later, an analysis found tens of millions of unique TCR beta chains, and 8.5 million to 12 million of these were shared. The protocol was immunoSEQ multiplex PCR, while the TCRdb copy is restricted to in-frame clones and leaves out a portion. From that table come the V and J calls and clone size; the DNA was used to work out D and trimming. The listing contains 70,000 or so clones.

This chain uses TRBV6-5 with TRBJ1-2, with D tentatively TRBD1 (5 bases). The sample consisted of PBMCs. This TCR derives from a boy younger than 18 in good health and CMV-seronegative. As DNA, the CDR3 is TGTGCCAGCAGCTTACCAGGGAACTATGGCTACACCTTC. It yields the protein CASSLPGNYGYTF.